This is a list of T cell receptor beta chains from one sample in a study of T cell repertoires in cytomegalovirus infection. These TCRs are of unknown antigen specificity. TCRdb used MiXCR to reprocess the reads, holding one entry per CDR3 protein. The profile covers more than 110,000 distinct CDR3 sequences, with over 30% appearing a single time and around 50% taken by the ten largest. Sequenced here: CD8+ T cells from cultured PBMCs, sampled from culture after CMV antigen stimulation. Receptors were obtained from a human donor in good health (CMV status not recorded). Some clones in this sample may be carry-over from other donors' samples. Both conserved end residues are part of each CDR3. Each record gives: clone size, D gene, J gene, V gene, CDR3 protein, CDR3 DNA. The D gene is left open where the match is weak. Rows give clone size only sometimes, using once, few, many, or a class for an expanded clone.

>many|TRBD1|TRBJ2-7|TRBV11-2
CASSLGWTGEPYEQYF
TGTGCCAGCAGCTTAGGCTGGACAGGGGAACCCTACGAGCAGTACTTC
>many|TRBD1|TRBJ2-2|TRBV2
CASSPSDRANTGELFF
TGTGCCAGCAGTCCATCCGACAGGGCGAACACCGGGGAGCTGTTTTTT
>NA|NA|TRBJ1-4|TRBV11-2
CASSPGPERKLFF
TGTGCCAGCAGCCCAGGGCCCGAGAGGAAACTGTTTTTT
>NA|NA|TRBJ1-3|TRBV19
CASSEGSSGNTIYF
TGTGCCAGTAGTGAGGGATCCTCTGGAAACACCATATATTTT
>NA|NA|TRBJ2-3|TRBV27
CASSQRLGVTDTQYF
TGTGCCAGCAGCCAAAGATTGGGGGTCACAGATACGCAGTATTTT
>few|NA|TRBJ2-7|TRBV19
CASSMGLSSYEQYF
TGTGCCAGTAGTATGGGGTTGAGCTCCTACGAGCAGTACTTC
>NA|TRBD2|TRBJ2-3|TRBV12-3/TRBV12-4
CASSPWGGGDTQYF
TGTGCCAGCAGTCCATGGGGGGGTGGCGATACGCAGTATTTT
>NA|TRBD1|TRBJ1-1|TRBV6-2/TRBV6-3
CASSYRLGQTMNTEAFF
TGTGCCAGCAGTTACCGCCTGGGACAGACCATGAACACTGAAGCTTTCTTT
>NA|NA|TRBJ1-1|TRBV19
CASSSPGAVNTEAFF
TGTGCCAGTAGTTCTCCCGGGGCCGTGAACACTGAAGCTTTCTTT
>many|TRBD1|TRBJ1-1|TRBV5-8
CASSPLTGGLTEAFF
TGTGCCAGCAGCCCGCTGACAGGGGGCCTCACTGAAGCTTTCTTT
>many|TRBD1|TRBJ2-7|TRBV7-9
CASSLSLTGRYEQYF
TGTGCCAGCAGCCTATCTCTGACAGGGCGGTACGAGCAGTACTTC
>NA|NA|TRBJ2-7|TRBV5-4
CASSRLAGPGEQYF
TGTGCCAGCAGCCGCTTGGCGGGGCCGGGGGAGCAGTACTTC
>NA|NA|TRBJ2-7|TRBV28
CASSLVIYEQYF
TGTGCCAGCAGTTTAGTGATCTACGAGCAGTACTTC
>few|TRBD2|TRBJ2-3|TRBV15
CATSREGLATADTQYF
TGTGCCACCAGCAGAGAGGGACTAGCGACCGCAGATACGCAGTATTTT
>many|NA|TRBJ1-5|TRBV6-6
CASSRGQSSNQPQHF
TGTGCCAGCAGTCGTGGACAATCCAGCAATCAGCCCCAGCATTTT
>many|NA|TRBJ1-6|TRBV7-9
CASSPVNFGNSPLHF
TGTGCCAGCAGCCCCGTGAACTTCGGCAATTCACCCCTCCACTTT
>NA|NA|TRBJ2-2|TRBV24-1
CATSAQNTGELFF
TGTGCCACCAGTGCCCAGAACACCGGGGAGCTGTTTTTT
>few|TRBD2|TRBJ2-2|TRBV19
CASSTSGGGTGELFF
TGTGCCAGTAGTACCAGCGGGGGAGGCACCGGGGAGCTGTTTTTT
>many|NA|TRBJ2-5|TRBV7-2
CASSPRRGRETQYF
TGTGCCAGCAGCCCCCGTCGGGGCCGGGAGACCCAGTACTTC
>NA|TRBD2|TRBJ2-1|TRBV20-1
CSARELAGGWEQFF
TGCAGTGCTAGAGAGTTAGCGGGGGGCTGGGAGCAGTTCTTC
>many|TRBD2|TRBJ2-1|TRBV20-1
CSGRGLAVNNEQFF
TGCAGTGGGAGGGGACTAGCGGTTAACAATGAGCAGTTCTTC
>many|NA|TRBJ2-7|TRBV7-8
CASRERASLYEQYF
TGTGCCAGCAGGGAACGCGCCTCTCTCTACGAGCAGTACTTC
>few|NA|TRBJ1-1|TRBV27
CASSFGPMNTEAFF
TGTGCCAGCAGTTTTGGACCTATGAACACTGAAGCTTTCTTT
>NA|NA|TRBJ1-2|TRBV28
CASSSPRDSDGNYGYTF
TGTGCCAGCAGTTCACCCAGGGACTCGGACGGGAACTATGGCTACACCTTC
>once|NA|TRBJ1-3|TRBV7-9
CASSFPGKDTIYF
TGTGCCAGCAGCTTCCCGGGGAAAGACACCATATATTTT
>NA|NA|TRBJ2-2|TRBV19
CASSRIRGVGTGELFF
TGTGCCAGTAGTCGCATCCGCGGGGTAGGGACCGGGGAGCTGTTTTTT
>few|NA|TRBJ2-7|TRBV11-3
CASSLSAQREQYF
TGTGCCAGCAGCTTATCTGCCCAAAGGGAGCAGTACTTC
>few|NA|TRBJ2-3|TRBV7-9
CASSLGGWADTQYF
TGTGCCAGCAGCTTAGGGGGCTGGGCAGATACGCAGTATTTT
>NA|NA|TRBJ1-1|TRBV19
CASSTTSPSTEAFF
TGTGCCAGTAGTACCACCTCCCCGAGTACTGAAGCTTTCTTT
>NA|NA|TRBJ1-6|TRBV7-8
CASSYTGSSYNSPLHF
TGTGCCAGCAGCTATACAGGGTCCTCCTATAATTCACCCCTCCACTTT
>many|NA|TRBJ1-1|TRBV12-3/TRBV12-4
CASASRDYTEAFF
TGTGCCAGCGCCTCCCGGGACTACACTGAAGCTTTCTTT
>few|TRBD1|TRBJ2-7|TRBV7-9
CAIDREGFTYEQYF
TGTGCCATCGACAGGGAAGGGTTTACCTACGAGCAGTACTTC
>NA|NA|TRBJ2-7|TRBV7-6
CASSPRIGSYEQYF
TGTGCCAGCAGCCCCCGGATCGGCTCCTACGAGCAGTACTTC
>NA|NA|TRBJ2-1|TRBV2
CASSESRGMSYNEQFF
TGTGCCAGCAGTGAAAGTAGGGGCATGTCGTACAATGAGCAGTTCTTC
>NA|NA|TRBJ1-1|TRBV19
CASPSISGEAFF
TGTGCCAGCCCCAGCATCTCCGGGGAAGCTTTCTTT
>few|NA|TRBJ2-3|TRBV11-2
CASSFAGWDTQYF
TGTGCCAGCAGCTTCGCGGGGTGGGATACGCAGTATTTT
>few|NA|TRBJ2-3|TRBV6-5
CASASGARFTDTQYF
TGTGCCAGCGCCTCTGGGGCTCGATTCACAGATACGCAGTATTTT
>NA|NA|TRBJ2-1|TRBV5-4
CASSSRGLIYNEQFF
TGTGCCAGCAGCTCCCGGGGGCTAATCTACAATGAGCAGTTCTTC
>many|NA|TRBJ1-1|TRBV11-2
CASSPYRGTEAFF
TGTGCCAGCAGCCCCTACCGGGGGACTGAAGCTTTCTTT
>NA|TRBD1|TRBJ2-5|TRBV2
CASTGQGVQTQYF
TGTGCCAGCACCGGACAGGGGGTGCAGACCCAGTACTTC
>many|NA|TRBJ2-3|TRBV7-8
CASSLIGGRTDTQYF
TGTGCCAGCAGCTTAATCGGCGGACGCACAGATACGCAGTATTTT
>NA|NA|TRBJ2-5|TRBV10-3
CAISQGYEETQYF
TGTGCCATCAGTCAGGGGTATGAAGAGACCCAGTACTTC
>medium-sized|NA|TRBJ1-1|TRBV6-5
CASSYIDPAAEAFF
TGTGCCAGCAGTTACATTGACCCGGCGGCTGAAGCTTTCTTT
>few|NA|TRBJ2-3|TRBV6-5
CAVGARLPDTQYF
TGTGCCGTGGGTGCGAGATTGCCAGATACGCAGTATTTT
>few|TRBD1|TRBJ2-7|TRBV18
CASSLGTGMEEQYF
TGTGCCAGCTCCCTTGGGACAGGGATGGAGGAGCAGTACTTC